This T cell receptor (beta chain) was found in a study of patients and donors after allogeneic stem cell transplantation. TCRdb independently ran MiXCR on the RT-PCR reads; one entry per CDR3 protein. The table has about 100,000 distinct CDR3 sequences, about a third seen once. CDR1 is LGHNT and CDR2 is FRNRAP in the germline V gene. The CDR3 consists of 13 residues. Trimming took off 3 bases at V and 2 bases at J, with 5 bases between the two ends. The J gene is TRBJ1-5, the V gene TRBV12-5; D unresolved. Sequencing input: blood, either unsorted or a sorted T cell fraction (not recorded which). This sequence originates from a human donor who was either an allogeneic HSCT recipient or a stem cell or donor lymphocyte infusion donor (not recorded which). It is not recorded whose cells these are; they may come from a transplant donor. The CDR3 sequence is CASGFGGNQPQHF. DNA of the CDR3: TGTGCTAGTGGTTTTGGGGGCAATCAGCCCCAGCATTTT.